This T cell receptor (beta chain) emerged from a study of response to subunit inactivated influenza vaccine. Study observations and caveats: Authors suggested each seasonal influenza vaccination recruits few new T cells.

TCRdb ran MiXCR on the RT-PCR reads and lists one entry per CDR3 protein. This table has approximately 230,000 distinct CDR3 sequences, 10% to 15% appearing once. Regarding this clonotype: Its antigen remains unidentified.

CDR1 SQVTM and CDR2 ANQGSEA come from the germline V gene. V was trimmed by 1 base and J by 1 base, leaving 5 bases between them. This CDR3 has 12 amino acids. Sequencing was performed on non-naive T cells sorted from PBMCs, taken 14 to 15 days before vaccination. V usage is TRBV29-1 and J usage is TRBJ2-7, with D unresolved. The TCR sequence derives from a man aged 50 or older who received an inactivated influenza vaccine. The CDR3 loop reads CSVEAESYEQYF. DNA for the CDR3: TGCAGCGTTGAAGCGGAATCCTACGAGCAGTACTTC.